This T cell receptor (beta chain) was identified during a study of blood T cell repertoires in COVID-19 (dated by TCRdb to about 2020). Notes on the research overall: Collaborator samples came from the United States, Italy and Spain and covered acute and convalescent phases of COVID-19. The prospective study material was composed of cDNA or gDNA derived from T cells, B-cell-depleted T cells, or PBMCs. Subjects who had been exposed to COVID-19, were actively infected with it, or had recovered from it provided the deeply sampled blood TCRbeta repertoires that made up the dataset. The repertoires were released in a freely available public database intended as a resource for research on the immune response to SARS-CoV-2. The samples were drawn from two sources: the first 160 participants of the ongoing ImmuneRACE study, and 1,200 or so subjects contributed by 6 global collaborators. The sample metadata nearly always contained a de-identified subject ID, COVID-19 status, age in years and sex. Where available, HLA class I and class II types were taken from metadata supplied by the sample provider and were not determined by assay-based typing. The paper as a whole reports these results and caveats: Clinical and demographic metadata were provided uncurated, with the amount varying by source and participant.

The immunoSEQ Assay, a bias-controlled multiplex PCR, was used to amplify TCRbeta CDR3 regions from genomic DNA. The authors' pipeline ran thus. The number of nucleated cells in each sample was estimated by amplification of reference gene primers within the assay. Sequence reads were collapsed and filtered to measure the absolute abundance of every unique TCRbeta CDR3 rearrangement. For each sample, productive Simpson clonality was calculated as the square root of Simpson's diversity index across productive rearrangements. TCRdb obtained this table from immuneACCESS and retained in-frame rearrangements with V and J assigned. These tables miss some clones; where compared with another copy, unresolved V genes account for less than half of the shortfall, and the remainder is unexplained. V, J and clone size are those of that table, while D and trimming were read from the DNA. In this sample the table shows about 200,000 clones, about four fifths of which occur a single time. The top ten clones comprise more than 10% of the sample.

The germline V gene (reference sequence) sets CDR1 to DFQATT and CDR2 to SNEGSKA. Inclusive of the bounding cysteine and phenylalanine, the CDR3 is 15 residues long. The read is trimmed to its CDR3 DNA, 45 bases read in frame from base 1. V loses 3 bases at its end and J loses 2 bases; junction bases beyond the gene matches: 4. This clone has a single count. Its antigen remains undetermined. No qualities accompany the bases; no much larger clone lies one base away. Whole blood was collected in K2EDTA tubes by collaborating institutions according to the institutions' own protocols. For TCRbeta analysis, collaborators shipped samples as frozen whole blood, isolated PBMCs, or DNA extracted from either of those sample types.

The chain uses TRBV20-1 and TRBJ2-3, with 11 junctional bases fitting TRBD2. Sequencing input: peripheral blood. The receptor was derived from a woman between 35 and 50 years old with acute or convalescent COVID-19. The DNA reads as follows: TGCAGTGCTAGTGAGACTAGCGGGAACACAGATACGCAGTATTTT. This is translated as CSASETSGNTDTQYF.